The 23 T cell receptor beta chains listed next were all sequenced from one sample in a study of cytomegalovirus exposure and HLA in healthy donors. The PCR had 60 Vbeta and 13 Jbeta primers. Using immunoSEQ multiplex PCR, the repertoire was profiled, and TCRdb retains in-frame clones only, with some absent. The sample lists 95,000 or so clones, around three quarters seen once, with over 13% in the top ten. Sequencing was carried out using PBMCs. The receptors were gathered from a woman between 50 and 59 years old in good health and CMV-seropositive.

This chain joins TRBV9 and TRBJ1-4, with D possibly TRBD1 on 5 matching bases. V was cut by 3 bases and J by 0 bases, with 6 bases left in between. CDR1 is SGDLS, CDR2 YYNGEE, per germline. The CDR3 totals 14 residues. Here the CDR3 reads CASSEGATNEKLFF. DNA of the CDR3: TGTGCCAGCAGCGAAGGGGCAACTAATGAAAAACTGTTTTTT.

This clone showed up just once. This chain joins TRBV5-1 and TRBJ2-1; TRBD2 agrees at 8 bases. J was trimmed by 2 bases and V by 1 base; bases with no gene match: 2. This CDR3 region has 15 residues. Germline CDR1 reads SGHRS; CDR2 reads YFSETQ. This CDR3 reads CASSLSGGTYNEQFF. The CDR3 region has the DNA TGCGCCAGCAGCTTGTCGGGAGGGACCTACAATGAGCAGTTCTTC.

This clone has more than one count but fewer than ten. The V gene is TRBV5-1, the J gene TRBJ2-5, with TRBD2 matching 7 bases. V lost 2 bases, J lost 5 bases, and 6 bases stayed unmatched. Germline-derived CDR1 and CDR2 are SGHRS and YFSETQ. This CDR3 contains 14 residues. CDR3 sequence: CASSFQRDWETQYF. The CDR3 DNA is TGCGCCAGCAGCTTCCAGCGGGATTGGGAGACCCAGTACTTC. Full variable domain (rest looked up from reference TRBV5-1 and TRBJ2-5): KAGVTQTPRYLIKTRGQQVTLSCSPISGHRSVSWYQQTPGQGLQFLFEYFSETQRNKGNFPGRFSGRQFSNSRSEMNVSTLELGDSALYLCASSFQRDWETQYFGPGTRLLVL.

The CDR3 reads CASSLGRKTSDTIYF. CDR3 in DNA: TGTGCCAGCAGCTTGGGGCGGAAGACGAGCGACACCATATATTTT. The chain combines TRBV5-5 with TRBJ1-3; D uncertain. The CDR3 extends over 15 amino acids. Trimming took 0 bases from V and 8 from J, leaving 15 bases between them. CDR1 is SGHKS and CDR2 is YYEKEE in the germline V gene (reference sequence).

V is TRBV11-3 and J is TRBJ2-1, with 9 bases aligning to TRBD1. The ends lost 3 bases at V and 2 bases at J; junction bases unmatched: 8. Germline CDR1 SGHNT, CDR2 YENEEA. The length of the CDR3 is 17 residues. The CDR3: CASSFCRTGETYNEQFF. CDR3 in DNA: TGTGCCAGCAGCTTCTGCCGGACAGGGGAAACCTACAATGAGCAGTTCTTC.

The rearrangement joins TRBV11-2 to TRBJ2-7, with D unclear. The CDR3 sequence is 14 residues long. V shed 1 base and J shed 0 bases, with 7 bases lying between them. Germline V lookup: CDR1 SGHAT, CDR2 FQNNGV. In DNA form, the CDR3 reads TGTGCCAGCAGCTTAGGTTACAGCTCCTACGAGCAGTACTTC. Protein product: CASSLGYSSYEQYF.

The chain employs TRBV5-5 and TRBJ2-3; 8 bases are shared with TRBD2. Germline lookup yields CDR1 SGHKS and CDR2 YYEKEE (reference sequence). V dropped 0 bases and J dropped 3; count of bases not matched to a gene: 6. The length of the CDR3 is 16 residues. The CDR3 DNA is TGTGCCAGCAGCTTGGCCGGGAGACTAGCGACAGATACGCAGTATTTT. This translates into CASSLAGRLATDTQYF.

The V gene is TRBV2, the J gene TRBJ1-4; D is possibly TRBD1 (5 bases). CDR3 size: 13 residues. V was shortened by 6 bases and J by 7 bases, with 12 bases between the two germline ends. The germline V gene has CDR1 SNHLY and CDR2 FYNNEI. The CDR3 DNA sequence: TGTGCCAGCAGAAGGGACTTTGCTGAAAAACTGTTTTTT. Protein sequence: CASRRDFAEKLFF.

This rearrangement joins TRBV19 to TRBJ2-5, with D tentatively TRBD2 (6 bases). The CDR3 totals 14 residues. Germline V CDR1 and CDR2: LNHDA, SQIVND (reference sequence). V was trimmed by 6 bases and J by 4 bases, leaving 15 bases between them. CDR3 residues: CASSGGSDGETQYF. CDR3 sequence (DNA): TGTGCCAGTAGCGGAGGGTCGGATGGAGAGACCCAGTACTTC.

A remark on this clone: A read error may produce the germline difference seen at one junction end. The CDR3, as DNA: TGTGCCAGCAGCACAGACAGTGACGGGACTAGCGGGTCCTTC. It is translated as CASSTDSDGTSGSF. The chain has TRBV5-8 and TRBJ2-4, with TRBD2 identical over 12 bases. CDR1 is SGHTS, CDR2 YDEGEE, per germline. This CDR3 contains 14 residues.

The chain is built from TRBV6-1 and TRBJ1-1; maybe TRBD1 (5 bases). The CDR3 is 13 amino acids. Germline V gene sequence: CDR1 MNHNS, CDR2 SASEGT. V was trimmed by 1 base and J by 7 bases, leaving 10 bases between them. Here the CDR3 reads CASSEDGGGEAFF. Here the CDR3 DNA reads TGTGCCAGCAGTGAAGATGGGGGAGGTGAAGCTTTCTTT.

This sequence joins TRBV6-1 and TRBJ1-6; TRBD1 matches at 9 bases. The germline CDR1 and CDR2 sequences are MNHNS and SASEGT. The CDR3 has 15 residues. After removal of 6 bases from V and 9 bases from J, the junction contained 9 bases not matched to a gene. CDR3 DNA sequence: TGTGCCAGCAGCGTATACAGGGGGCCGAGTTCACCCCTCCACTTT. Amino acids: CASSVYRGPSSPLHF.

The CDR3: CASSELAGGPHTDTQYF. CDR3 in DNA: TGCGCCAGCAGTGAACTAGCGGGAGGACCACACACAGATACGCAGTATTTT. The V gene is TRBV10-1, the J gene TRBJ2-3; 12 bases agree with TRBD2. The V segment lost 3 bases and the J segment 2 bases; nucleotides outside the gene matches: 6. Germline-derived CDR1 and CDR2 are WNHNN and SYGVQD (reference sequence). This CDR3 is 17 amino acids long.

The rearrangement joins TRBV6-6 to TRBJ2-7; a possible D gene is TRBD1 (5 bases). The CDR3 sequence is 12 residues long. V gave up 2 bases and J gave up 5 bases, with 7 bases separating them. The V gene's germline CDR1 is MNHNY and CDR2 SVGAGI (reference sequence). CDR3 nucleotide sequence: TGTGCCAGCAGTTACACAGGCGACGAGCAGTACTTC. It yields the protein CASSYTGDEQYF.

The chain combines TRBV9 with TRBJ2-7, with D unclear. Germline V CDR1 and CDR2: SGDLS, YYNGEE. The CDR3 totals 14 residues. The V and J ends lost 4 bases and 4 bases respectively, with 15 bases between them. CDR3 protein: CASSPRFGKYEQYF. The CDR3 coding sequence is TGTGCCAGCAGCCCTCGATTTGGCAAGTACGAGCAGTACTTC.

V gene TRBV6-1 combines with J gene TRBJ2-7; 9 bases match TRBD1. Germline V CDR1 and CDR2: MNHNS, SASEGT. CDR3 length: 15 residues. Trimming at V came to 11 bases and at J to 2 bases, leaving 13 bases not matched to a gene. This CDR3 is CAVRSLDRGTYEQYF. The CDR3 DNA reads as TGTGCCGTACGATCATTGGACAGGGGAACCTACGAGCAGTACTTC.

The rearrangement joins TRBV27 to TRBJ2-1; D uncertain. The CDR3 has 16 amino acids. Germline V lookup: CDR1 MNHEY, CDR2 SMNVEV (reference sequence). The germline V and J ends were trimmed by 7 bases and 4 bases, with 20 bases remaining between them. The CDR3 DNA is TGTGCCAGCACTACCCCGGCCAGGCTTGGGTACAATGAGCAGTTCTTC. This sequence encodes CASTTPARLGYNEQFF.

The chain links TRBV6-5 to TRBJ2-7, with D tentatively TRBD1 (6 bases). In germline, CDR1 is MNHEY, CDR2 SVGAGI. This CDR3 is built from 15 residues. V lost 10 bases, J lost 3 bases, and 22 bases lay in between. DNA for the CDR3: TGTGCCACCCAGCAGGTTGCAGGGGCCAACTACGAGCAGTACTTC. Protein: CATQQVAGANYEQYF.

The gene calls are TRBV2 and TRBJ2-7; 7 bases match TRBD2. The germline V gene has CDR1 SNHLY and CDR2 FYNNEI. J lost 5 bases, V lost 6 bases, and 19 bases had no gene match. The CDR3 extends over 17 amino acids. The CDR3 nucleotides read TGTGCCAGCAGGTCCCGAGAGGGAGGGAGGGCCGGGAACGAGCAGTACTTC. Residues: CASRSREGGRAGNEQYF.

This chain joins TRBV7-8 and TRBJ1-4, with 7 bases aligning to TRBD1. Trimming removed 5 bases from V and 8 bases from J; junction bases left unmatched: 14. The CDR3 loop spans 16 amino acids. Germline V CDR1 and CDR2: SGHVS, FQNEAQ. The CDR3 sequence: CASSPTTGLRYEKLFF. Written as DNA, the CDR3 is TGTGCCAGCAGCCCCACGACAGGGCTTAGGTACGAAAAACTGTTTTTT.

J is TRBJ1-1 and V is TRBV4-1; no firm D call. Germline CDR1 is MGHRA and CDR2 is YSYEKL. The length of the CDR3 is 16 residues. V was shortened by 1 base and J by 1 base, with 13 bases between the two germline ends. CDR3 sequence: CASSQGGSHQNTEAFF. In nucleotides, the CDR3 is TGCGCCAGCAGCCAAGGCGGCAGTCACCAGAACACTGAAGCTTTCTTT.

Only one count was recorded for this clone. In DNA form, the CDR3 reads TGTGCCATCAGTGGGGGGGACTTAAACACCGGGGAGCTGTTTTTT. Its translation is CAISGGDLNTGELFF. V gene TRBV10-3 combines with J gene TRBJ2-2, with D maybe TRBD2 (6 bases). The CDR3 extends over 15 amino acids. Germline V gives CDR1 ENHRY, CDR2 SYGVKD. Trimming stripped 4 bases from V and 2 bases from J, with 11 bases between.

This clone was seen only a few times. This rearrangement joins TRBV13 to TRBJ2-7, with D maybe TRBD2 (6 bases). CDR1 PRHDT and CDR2 FYEKMQ come from the germline V gene (reference sequence). The CDR3 is 14 amino acids. V dropped 5 bases and J dropped 2 bases, with 13 bases sitting between them. The CDR3 DNA reads TGTGCCAGCAGCGGCAGGGAGGCGGCCTACGAGCAGTACTTC. This codes for CASSGREAAYEQYF.